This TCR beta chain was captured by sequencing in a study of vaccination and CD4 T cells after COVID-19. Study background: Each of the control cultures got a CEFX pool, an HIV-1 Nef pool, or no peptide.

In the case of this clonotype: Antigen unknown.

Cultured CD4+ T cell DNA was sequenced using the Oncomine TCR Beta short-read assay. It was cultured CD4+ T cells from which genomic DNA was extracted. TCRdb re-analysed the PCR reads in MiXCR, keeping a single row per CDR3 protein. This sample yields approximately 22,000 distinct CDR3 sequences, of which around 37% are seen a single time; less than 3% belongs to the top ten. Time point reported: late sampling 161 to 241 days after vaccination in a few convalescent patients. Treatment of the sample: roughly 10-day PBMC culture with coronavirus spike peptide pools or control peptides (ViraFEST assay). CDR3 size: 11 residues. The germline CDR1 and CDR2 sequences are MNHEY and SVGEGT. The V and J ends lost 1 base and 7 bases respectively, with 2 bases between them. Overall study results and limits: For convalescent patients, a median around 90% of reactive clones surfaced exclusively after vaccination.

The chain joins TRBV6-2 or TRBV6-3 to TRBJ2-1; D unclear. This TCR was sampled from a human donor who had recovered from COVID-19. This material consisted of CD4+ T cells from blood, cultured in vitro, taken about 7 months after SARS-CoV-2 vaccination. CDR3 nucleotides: TGTGCCAGCAGTTACTGGAATGAGCAGTTCTTC. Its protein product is CASSYWNEQFF.